The TCR beta chain under discussion was sequenced for a study of blood T cell repertoires in COVID-19 (dated by TCRdb to the early 2020s). Context from the whole study: The collaborator samples originated in the United States, Italy and Spain and spanned the acute and convalescent phases of COVID-19. The prospective study material was composed of cDNA or gDNA derived from T cells, B-cell-depleted T cells, or PBMCs. The dataset comprised deeply sampled blood TCRbeta repertoires from subjects exposed to, actively infected with, or recovered from COVID-19. The repertoires were released in a freely available public database meant as a resource for research on the immune response to SARS-CoV-2. The samples were drawn from two sources: the first 160 participants of the ongoing ImmuneRACE study, and 1,200 or so subjects contributed by 6 global collaborators. The sample metadata nearly always contained a de-identified subject ID, COVID-19 status, age in years and sex. Where available, HLA class I and class II types were taken from metadata supplied by the sample provider and were not determined by assay-based typing. Paper-wide results and their limitations: The amount of clinical and demographic metadata varied by source and participant and was provided uncurated.

On this clone itself: Its antigen is still unknown. No much larger clone exists at a distance of one base, and base qualities are not known.

The immunoSEQ Assay, a bias-controlled multiplex PCR, was used to amplify TCRbeta CDR3 regions from genomic DNA. For the original study's pipeline: Nucleated cell counts per sample were estimated from amplification of reference gene primers within the assay. To quantify the absolute abundance of each unique TCRbeta CDR3 rearrangement, sequence reads were collapsed and filtered. Productive Simpson clonality was computed per sample as the square root of Simpson's diversity index over productive rearrangements. TCRdb re-hosts the immuneACCESS table, in-frame sequences only. Its copies lack some clones; in the studies checked, an unresolved V gene accounts for under half of them, and the cause for the rest is not known. The V and J calls and the clone size are those of that table, but D and trimming were determined from the DNA. The sample contains under 200,000 clones, roughly 90% of them found a single time. Approximately 2% of the sample comes from the top ten.

Each collaborating institution followed its own protocols to collect whole blood in K2EDTA tubes. For TCRbeta analysis, collaborator samples were shipped as frozen whole blood, as isolated PBMCs, or as DNA extracted from either sample type. Inclusive of the bounding cysteine and phenylalanine, the CDR3 is 15 residues long. The only DNA kept is the CDR3, 45 bases in frame from the first base. V is pruned by 2 bases and J by 0 bases, leaving 1 base of the junction without a gene match. CDR1 SGDLS and CDR2 YYNGEE are derived from the germline V gene. The rearrangement joined TRBV9 to TRBJ1-3; 8 bases in the junction line up with TRBD1. Material: peripheral blood. The receptor's source is a young man with acute or convalescent COVID-19. The CDR3 sequence is CASSVGQVSGNTIYF. The sequence in DNA is TGTGCCAGCAGCGTGGGACAGGTCTCTGGAAACACCATATATTTT. Full variable domain (CDR3 extended with the reference TRBV9 and TRBJ1-3 proteins): DSGVTQTPKHLITATGQRVTLRCSPRSGDLSVYWYQQSLDQGLQFLIQYYNGEERAKGNILERFSAQQFPDLHSELNLSSLELGDSALYFCASSVGQVSGNTIYFGEGSWLTVV.